Below are 9 T cell receptor beta chains sequenced from a single sample in a study of beta chain features in type 1 diabetes. Points from the study as a whole: Shortening that was moderate but significant affected the TCRB CDR3s of Type 1 diabetes patients in all four CD4+ subsets.

No antigens are known for them. The investigators reverse transcribed all of the isolated RNA, so they sequenced expressed TCRB transcripts. Profiled with immunoSEQ multiplex PCR; TCRdb holds only in-frame clones, not every one. The sample contains more than 300,000 clones, about a tenth of which appear only once. The specimen was central memory CD4+ T cells from blood. These receptors all come from a man aged 30-40 years with type 1 diabetes.

This clone was found a few times. The chain recombines TRBV18 with TRBJ1-2; D is ambiguous. V lost 2 bases and J lost 3, with 13 bases in between. The CDR3 is made up of 15 amino acids. Germline CDR1 reads KGHSH; CDR2 reads LQKENI. CDR3 sequence (DNA): TGTGCCAGCTCACCAGAGGCAATTCTTGACTATGGCTACACCTTC. It yields the protein CASSPEAILDYGYTF.

The sample holds one count of this clone. V and J are TRBV7-2 and TRBJ1-6; TRBD1 agrees at 8 bases. V lost 5 bases and J lost 8; bases outside the gene matches: 5. The length of the CDR3 is 14 residues. In germline, CDR1 is SGHTA, CDR2 FQGNSA. The CDR3 region is CASSQGQADSPLHF. The CDR3 DNA sequence: TGTGCCAGCAGCCAGGGACAGGCTGATTCACCCCTCCACTTT.

This clone was detected a few times. The rearrangement links TRBV21-1 to TRBJ2-3. TRBV21-1 constitutes a pseudogene. The CDR3 loop spans 15 amino acids. The CDR3 sequence is CARTGPSPSTDTQYF. CDR3 bases: TGTGCCAGAACGGGGCCGAGCCCTAGCACAGATACGCAGTATTTT.

This clone was counted a few times. This chain joins TRBV9 and TRBJ2-1; 9 nucleotides line up with TRBD2. CDR1 is SGDLS and CDR2 is YYNGEE in the germline V gene. This CDR3 has 19 residues. V dropped 2 bases and J dropped 7; count of bases not matched to a gene: 19. The DNA of the CDR3 is TGTGCCAGCAGCGTCTCTAGTCCCTTTAGCGGGGGAGGTCGAAATGAGCAGTTCTTC. Protein sequence: CASSVSSPFSGGGRNEQFF. The full variable domain, rest sourced from reference TRBV9 and TRBJ2-1, is DSGVTQTPKHLITATGQRVTLRCSPRSGDLSVYWYQQSLDQGLQFLIQYYNGEERAKGNILERFSAQQFPDLHSELNLSSLELGDSALYFCASSVSSPFSGGGRNEQFFGPGTRLTVL.

The V and J genes are TRBV6-5 and TRBJ2-3; either TRBD1 or TRBD2 may supply D (5 bases each). V lost 6 bases and J 7 bases, leaving 14 bases between the germline ends. CDR1 is MNHEY and CDR2 is SVGAGI in the germline V gene. The CDR3 is made up of 13 amino acids. In nucleotides, the CDR3 is TGTGCCAGCAGACGGGACGGAGGCCATACGCAGTATTTT. Its protein product is CASRRDGGHTQYF.

The chain joins TRBV6-5 to TRBJ2-5; D may be TRBD2 (6 bases). Deletions cut 5 bases from V and 3 bases from J, with 13 bases between. This CDR3 region has 14 residues. CDR1 and CDR2 from the germline V gene are MNHEY and SVGAGI. CDR3 sequence (DNA): TGTGCCAGCAGTGATGGGTGGGGGGAAGAGACCCAGTACTTC. Encoded protein: CASSDGWGEETQYF.

A few counts support this clone. The J gene is TRBJ1-6, the V gene TRBV5-1; D is possibly TRBD1 (6 bases). CDR1 and CDR2 from the germline V gene are SGHRS and YFSETQ. Trimming left V 4 bases short and J 6 bases short, with 17 bases between. The CDR3 is 16 residues long. The CDR3 bases are TGCGCCAGCAGCCCGACAGGTTTTGGTCTTAATTCACCCCTCCACTTT. This sequence encodes CASSPTGFGLNSPLHF. Variable domain in full (rest from reference TRBV5-1 and TRBJ1-6): KAGVTQTPRYLIKTRGQQVTLSCSPISGHRSVSWYQQTPGQGLQFLFEYFSETQRNKGNFPGRFSGRQFSNSRSEMNVSTLELGDSALYLCASSPTGFGLNSPLHFGNGTRLTVT.

The CDR3 is CAWDPGKSGNTIYF. CDR3 DNA: TGTGCCTGGGACCCGGGGAAGTCTGGAAACACCATATATTTT. The V call is TRBV30, the J call TRBJ1-3; D remains ambiguous. Germline CDR1 GTSNPN, CDR2 SVGIG (reference sequence). CDR3 size: 14 residues. The V end was cut by 5 bases, the J end by 1 base, with 12 bases between.

This clone has a handful of counts. The V and J genes are TRBV12-5 and TRBJ2-5, with 11 nucleotides matching TRBD1. The length of the CDR3 is 15 residues. The V gene end was trimmed by 5 bases and the J gene end by 5 bases; junction bases not matched to a gene: 7. CDR1 LGHNT and CDR2 FRNRAP come from the germline V gene. DNA for the CDR3: TGTGCTAGTGGTGCGGGACAGGGGGAATCGGAGACCCAGTACTTC. It codes for CASGAGQGESETQYF. Full variable domain (outside the CDR3, taken from reference TRBV12-5 and TRBJ2-5): DARVTQTPRHKVTEMGQEVTMRCQPILGHNTVFWYRQTMMQGLELLAYFRNRAPLDDSGMPKDRFSAEMPDATLATLKIQPSEPRDSAVYFCASGAGQGESETQYFGPGTRLLVL.